Sequencing of this TCR beta chain was carried out in a study of beta chain features in type 1 diabetes. V was pared by 0 bases and J by 4 bases, with 11 bases between. The CDR3 extends over 15 amino acids. CDR1 and CDR2 (germline): SGDLS, YYNGEE. With respect to this clone: The antigen is not known.

General study results and limits: A cDNA-based sequencing approach could over-represent cells with high TCR expression. Type 1 diabetes patients had moderately but significantly shorter TCRB CDR3s in all four CD4+ subsets.

Sequenced material consisted of expressed TCRB transcripts (all of the isolated RNA was reverse transcribed). The repertoire was sequenced with immunoSEQ multiplex PCR; TCRdb's copy has only in-frame clones and lacks some. The sample lists approximately 150,000 clones, approximately 62% seen once, with roughly 0.092% in the top ten. The chain is built from TRBV9 and TRBJ2-1; D possibly matches TRBD1 or TRBD2 (5 bases each). The specimen sequenced was naive CD4+ T cells from blood. The TCR originated in a young man with type 1 diabetes. The CDR3 sequence is CASSVGGGVYNEQFF. Here the CDR3 DNA reads TGTGCCAGCAGCGTAGGTGGGGGAGTGTACAATGAGCAGTTCTTC.